This TCR beta chain was captured in a study of blood T cell repertoires in COVID-19. V shed 5 bases, J shed 2 bases, and the junction held 2 bases outside the gene matches. The germline CDR1 and CDR2 sequences are MNHEY and SVGAGI. This CDR3 is 15 amino acids long. Per the authors' pipeline: Reference gene primers were amplified, and this amplification served to estimate nucleated cell counts. Assay: immunoSEQ multiplex PCR; the TCRdb copy retains only in-frame clones and omits some. V and J calls and clone size are given by that table; D and trimming were obtained from the DNA. Of roughly 190,000 clones detected, more than 75% appear once; the ten largest clones hold around 16%.

This chain links TRBV6-5 with TRBJ2-1; 11 bases map to TRBD2. The clonotype was recovered from a woman aged 45-65 years with acute COVID-19. Sequencing was carried out using PBMCs or T cells enriched from blood (not recorded which). The CDR3 protein is CASSKLAGAYNEQFF. The CDR3 region has the DNA TGTGCCAGCAGTAAACTAGCGGGGGCCTACAATGAGCAGTTCTTC.